This T cell receptor (beta chain) was captured by sequencing in a study of T cells after yellow fever vaccination. This clonotype came up a few times. As yet, its antigen is unknown. 5'RACE template switching added a universal primer site and UMIs to TCR cDNA. TCRdb passed the 5' RACE reads through MiXCR, listing each CDR3 protein once. Altogether about 340,000 distinct CDR3 sequences are present, 8.5% to 10% being singletons, with the ten largest covering over 15%. The study, taken as a whole, reports: Although most clonotypes did not, a small share appeared in both CD4 and CD8 compartments. A faster peak, day 5 versus 15, was reached by the weaker secondary response. Post-booster samples contained most primary-vaccination clones (approximately 96% CD4, almost 90% CD8).

This CDR3 spans 15 amino acids. Germline CDR1 and CDR2: SGHAT and FQNNGV. V was shortened by 5 bases and J by 0 bases, with 11 bases between the two germline ends. The rearrangement uses TRBV11-2 and TRBJ1-3; D uncertain. The receptor's source is a man younger than 30 who received the YFV17D yellow fever vaccine. Sequences were derived from PBMCs, sampled on the day of the first yellow fever vaccination. The CDR3 reads CASSPSSNSGNTIYF. DNA of the CDR3: TGTGCCAGCAGCCCCTCCTCGAACTCTGGAAACACCATATATTTT. The full variable domain, in which reference TRBV11-2 and TRBJ1-3 provide the parts outside the CDR3, is EAGVAQSPRYKIIEKRQSVAFWCNPISGHATLYWYQQILGQGPKLLIQFQNNGVVDDSQLPKDRFSAERLKGVDSTLKIQPAKLEDSAVYLCASSPSSNSGNTIYFGEGSWLTVV.